These 21 T cell receptor beta chains share one sample of origin, sequenced in a study of PD-L1 blockade in urothelial cancer listed by TCRdb under 2017. Libraries were made using the immunoSEQ multiplex PCR assay. This is the immuneACCESS table as TCRdb keeps it, with only in-frame sequences that have V and J called. A part of the clones is gone; compared with another copy, unresolved V genes explain less than half, and the rest is unexplained. The sample table contains under 150,000 clones; only one count was recorded for around 89% of them. 1.5% to 2% of the sample is in the top ten clones. Explained via the paper, the time point label denotes: peripheral blood 6 weeks after treatment start. Source: PBMCs, taken around atezolizumab (anti-PD-L1) treatment. These receptors were taken from a man between 60 and 75 years old with urothelial cancer.

V usage is TRBV7-2 and J usage is TRBJ1-3; D is unresolved. The CDR3 covers 15 residues. Germline CDR1 reads SGHTA; CDR2 reads FQGNSA. V was cut by 5 bases and J by 0 bases, with 11 bases left in between. DNA of the CDR3: TGTGCCAGCAGCGTGCACAGTTACTCTGGAAACACCATATATTTT. It codes for CASSVHSYSGNTIYF. The whole variable domain, filled in from reference TRBV7-2 and TRBJ1-3, reads GAGVSQSPSNKVTEKGKDVELRCDPISGHTALYWYRQSLGQGLEFLIYFQGNSAPDKSGLPSDRFSAERTGGSVSTLTIQRTQQEDSAVYLCASSVHSYSGNTIYFGEGSWLTVV.

This clone came up a few times. V gene TRBV5-5 combines with J gene TRBJ2-1; 8 bases agree with TRBD2. Germline CDR1 reads SGHKS; CDR2 reads YYEKEE (reference sequence). The CDR3 spans 14 residues. V trimming: 4 bases; J trimming: 9 bases; junction bases outside the gene matches: 9. The DNA for the CDR3 is TGTGCCAGCAGCAATACGGGGGGGCAGGTTGAGCAGTTCTTC. This codes for CASSNTGGQVEQFF.

J is TRBJ1-5 and V is TRBV5-6, with D tentatively TRBD1 (6 bases). V shed 4 bases and J shed 0 bases, with 8 bases lying between them. Germline CDR1 reads SGHDT; CDR2 reads YYEEEE. The CDR3 length is 14 residues. The CDR3 sequence is CASSRTDSNQPQHF. CDR3 DNA sequence: TGTGCCAGCAGCCGGACAGATAGCAATCAGCCCCAGCATTTT.

The chain uses TRBV5-6 and TRBJ2-1; 15 positions agree with TRBD2. Germline CDR1 is SGHDT and CDR2 is YYEEEE. The CDR3 is 15 residues long. The ends lost 3 bases at V and 9 bases at J; junction bases unmatched: 4. In nucleotides, the CDR3 is TGTGCCAGCAGCTCCGGACTAGCGGGAGGGGCTGAGCAGTTCTTC. Translated: CASSSGLAGGAEQFF.

The chain joins TRBV11-2 to TRBJ1-1, with D perhaps matching TRBD1 (5 bases). The CDR3 runs to 15 residues. Germline CDR1 is SGHAT and CDR2 is FQNNGV. V was cut by 5 bases and J by 0 bases, with 13 bases left in between. The CDR3 is CASSQGASMNTEAFF. In DNA, the CDR3 is TGTGCCAGCAGCCAAGGGGCCTCTATGAACACTGAAGCTTTCTTT.

The rearrangement joins TRBV6-1 to TRBJ2-1; the D is unclear. CDR1 MNHNS and CDR2 SASEGT come from the germline V gene. This CDR3 comprises 13 residues. Deletions cut 1 base from V and 5 bases from J, with 6 bases between. CDR3 bases: TGTGCCAGCAGTGAAGTCGTAGACAATGAGCAGTTCTTC. Residues: CASSEVVDNEQFF.

The chain is built from TRBV5-6 and TRBJ2-2; TRBD1 might be the D (6 bases). There are 17 residues in the CDR3. CDR1 and CDR2 (germline): SGHDT, YYEEEE. V was shortened by 4 bases and J by 0 bases, with 16 bases between the two germline ends. The CDR3 nucleotides read TGTGCCAGCAGCGCACTCGTTGGGACAACGAACACCGGGGAGCTGTTTTTT. This encodes CASSALVGTTNTGELFF. Full variable domain (rest looked up from reference TRBV5-6 and TRBJ2-2): DAGVTQSPTHLIKTRGQQVTLRCSPKSGHDTVSWYQQALGQGPQFIFQYYEEEERQRGNFPDRFSGHQFPNYSSELNVNALLLGDSALYLCASSALVGTTNTGELFFGEGSRLTVL.

The chain is built from TRBV5-1 and TRBJ2-7; D is uncertain. Germline V gives CDR1 SGHRS, CDR2 YFSETQ. The V and J ends lost 0 bases and 4 bases respectively, with 11 bases between them. This CDR3 has 14 residues. The CDR3 is CASSLASAAYEQYF. CDR3 bases: TGCGCCAGCAGCTTGGCCAGCGCTGCATACGAGCAGTACTTC.

The chain joins TRBV7-8 to TRBJ2-7; maybe TRBD1 (5 bases). Germline assignment: CDR1 SGHVS and CDR2 FQNEAQ. Trimming pared 1 base from V and 5 bases from J, leaving 12 bases between. The CDR3 runs 14 residues. CDR3 sequence: CASSLEGWGHEQYF. The CDR3 bases are TGTGCCAGCAGCTTAGAGGGGTGGGGCCACGAGCAGTACTTC. The complete variable domain, with remaining parts taken from reference TRBV7-8 and TRBJ2-7, reads GAGVSQSPRYKVAKRGQDVALRCDPISGHVSLFWYQQALGQGPEFLTYFQNEAQLDKSGLPSDRFFAERPEGSVSTLKIQRTQQEDSAVYLCASSLEGWGHEQYFGPGTRLTVT.

V gene TRBV29-1 combines with J gene TRBJ2-7, with 7 positions matching TRBD2. V lost 6 bases, J lost 5 bases, and 7 bases stayed unmatched. Looked up from germline, CDR1 is SQVTM and CDR2 is ANQGSEA. CDR3 size: 12 residues. The CDR3 loop reads CSVWGGGHEQYF. Written as DNA, the CDR3 is TGCAGCGTATGGGGCGGGGGTCACGAGCAGTACTTC.

This clone was observed a few times. This chain uses TRBV6-5 with TRBJ1-6; D is ambiguous. The germline V gene has CDR1 MNHEY and CDR2 SVGAGI. V dropped 2 bases and J dropped 6 bases, with 11 bases sitting between them. The CDR3 spans 15 residues. The CDR3 reads CASSYRGSANSPLHF. As DNA, the CDR3 is TGTGCCAGCAGTTACCGAGGGTCGGCTAATTCACCCCTCCACTTT.

V and J are TRBV7-7 and TRBJ2-7; a possible D gene is TRBD1 (6 bases). V lost 6 bases and J 2 bases, leaving 17 bases between the germline ends. This CDR3 region has 15 residues. Germline V gene data show CDR1 as SSHAT and CDR2 as FNYEAQ (reference sequence). As DNA, the CDR3 is TGTGCCAGCAGTATTGGGGCAGGGGCAACCTACGAGCAGTACTTC. Amino acid sequence: CASSIGAGATYEQYF. The variable domain in full, completed from reference TRBV7-7 and TRBJ2-7, reads GAGVSQSPRYKVTKRGQDVTLRCDPISSHATLYWYQQALGQGPEFLTYFNYEAQPDKSGLPSDRFSAERPEGSISTLTIQRTEQRDSAMYRCASSIGAGATYEQYFGPGTRLTVT.

This rearrangement joins TRBV29-1 to TRBJ2-7; 8 bases map to TRBD1. After removal of 3 bases from V and 2 bases from J, the junction contained 9 bases not matched to a gene. Germline-derived CDR1 and CDR2 are SQVTM and ANQGSEA. CDR3 length: 15 amino acids. The CDR3 region is CSVEPGQGFPYEQYF. As DNA, the CDR3 is TGCAGCGTTGAGCCCGGACAGGGATTTCCCTACGAGCAGTACTTC.

V usage is TRBV5-1 and J usage is TRBJ2-2; 13 positions agree with TRBD2. The V and J ends lost 4 bases and 4 bases, in that order; junction bases with no gene match: 4. In germline, CDR1 is SGHRS, CDR2 YFSETQ. This CDR3 is built from 16 residues. For the CDR3, the DNA is TGCGCCAGCAGCGGGGGACTAGCGGGACTCACCGGGGAGCTGTTTTTT. The encoded protein is CASSGGLAGLTGELFF.

This chain joins TRBV25-1 and TRBJ2-2; D is possibly TRBD2 (5 bases). Trimming pared 11 bases from V and 4 bases from J, leaving 8 bases between. The CDR3 extends over 11 amino acids. Germline CDR1 is MGHDK and CDR2 is SYGVNS. CDR3 nucleotides: TGTGCCGGAGGAGGCACCGGGGAGCTGTTTTTT. Its translation is CAGGGTGELFF.

Here the CDR3 DNA reads TGTGCCAGCAGCTTTGGGACAGGGGGGTACTATGGCTACACCTTC. Protein: CASSFGTGGYYGYTF. The chain links TRBV7-9 to TRBJ1-2, with 11 bases that match TRBD1. This CDR3 has 15 residues. CDR1 is SEHNR and CDR2 is FQNEAQ in the germline V gene (reference sequence). V shed 3 bases and J 3 bases; nucleotides not matched to a gene: 3.

This chain links TRBV11-2 with TRBJ2-1; TRBD2 is a possible D gene (6 bases). Trimming pared 4 bases from V and 8 bases from J, leaving 9 bases between. Germline CDR1 and CDR2: SGHAT and FQNNGV. This CDR3 is 12 amino acids long. The CDR3, as DNA: TGTGCCAGCAGCTCAGCGGGTTATGAGCAGTTCTTC. Encoded protein: CASSSAGYEQFF.

This clone came up once. The genes are TRBV5-1 and TRBJ2-5, with TRBD2 matching over 7 bases. The V gene's germline CDR1 is SGHRS and CDR2 YFSETQ. Germline trimming cut 3 bases from V and 4 bases from J; bases unmatched to any gene: 12. The CDR3 has 16 residues. In DNA form, the CDR3 reads TGCGCCAGCAGCTCGGGACTAAAAACCTCCCCAGAGACCCAGTACTTC. This gives the protein CASSSGLKTSPETQYF.

A single count supports this clone. This chain joins TRBV27 and TRBJ2-5; 7 bases agree with TRBD2. The CDR3 consists of 13 residues. Germline CDR1 is MNHEY and CDR2 is SMNVEV (reference sequence). The CDR3 sequence is CAVGGRAGETQYF. CDR3 nucleotides: TGTGCAGTAGGAGGGAGGGCCGGGGAGACCCAGTACTTC.

This rearrangement joins TRBV28 to TRBJ1-2, with D unclear. This CDR3 contains 11 residues. Trimming took 7 bases from V and 1 from J, leaving 4 bases between them. Germline V gene data show CDR1 as MDHEN and CDR2 as SYDVKM. CDR3 residues: CASNYNYGYTF. The CDR3 bases are TGTGCCAGCAATTATAACTATGGCTACACCTTC.

This clone has just one count. The V call is TRBV4-2, the J call TRBJ2-7; maybe TRBD1 (6 bases). V was clipped by 3 bases and J by 7 bases, with 19 bases between them. Germline values: CDR1 LGHNA, CDR2 YNFKEQ. The CDR3 is made up of 15 amino acids. The CDR3, as DNA: TGTGCCAGCAGCCACGCAATACAGGGAGTGGGGGAGCAGTACTTC. Protein product: CASSHAIQGVGEQYF.